The entry that follows covers one TCR beta chain sequence. Its antigen is unidentified. Given a much more abundant clone one base away, this may be a read error. The data are from a study of T cell repertoires in aging, cancer and after chemotherapy. V shed 1 base and J shed 7 bases, with 18 bases lying between them. The CDR3 extends over 16 amino acids. Germline V gene lookup returns CDR1 SNHLY and CDR2 FYNNEI. Study outcomes and limitations: Median generation probability rose over the chemotherapy interval in each cancer cohort, suggesting rebound thymic output. Age-matched healthy donors had significantly more diverse, less clonal blood TCR repertoires than untreated cancer patients. In healthy donors, age-related TCR diversity loss mainly reflected lost richness.

TCR beta rearrangements were amplified from peripheral blood genomic DNA. A mixed TRB-A/B primer pool amplified rearranged TRB by multiplex touch-down PCR. One entry per CDR3 protein, called by TCRdb with MiXCR from the multiplex PCR reads. The sample carries about 2,500 distinct CDR3 sequences, roughly 28% recorded once. The clonotype was recovered from a human donor in good health. Sequenced sample: blood. This chain links TRBV2 with TRBJ2-3; possible D gene TRBD2, 5 bases. CDR3 in amino acids: CASSEGSWRAGYTQYF. The DNA for the CDR3 is TGTGCCAGCAGTGAAGGGAGCTGGCGGGCCGGATATACGCAGTATTTT.